This T cell receptor (beta chain) was recovered during a study of blood T cells in healthy people across ages. The authors drew about 10 milliliters of peripheral blood from each donor. Each sample yielded at least 6 million isolated PBMCs. This CDR3 region has 14 residues. Germline V gene data show CDR1 as LGHNA and CDR2 as YSLEER. The V gene lost 1 base and the J gene lost 11 bases, with 15 bases spanning the gap. The second PCR ran roughly 7 to 12 cycles with a sample-barcoded 5' primer and J-beta primers. MiXCR was run by TCRdb on the 5' RACE reads, yielding one entry per CDR3 protein. The sample lists 800,000 or so distinct CDR3 sequences; roughly 25% were seen once. This clonotype was observed at least ten times. These same records also appear under a second study, on T cells of mothers and their children. That source reports: For cDNA synthesis, the complete extracted RNA was used (around 1.5 ug per 15 ul). No clone of persistent microchimeric T cells was detected.

The chain combines TRBV4-3 with TRBJ2-1; D remains unclear. Material for sequencing was blood. The clonotype originates from a boy aged 10-17 years in good health. CDR3 loop: CASSQVIGRNQQFF. The CDR3 DNA reads as TGCGCCAGCAGCCAAGTTATAGGGCGGAATCAGCAGTTCTTC.